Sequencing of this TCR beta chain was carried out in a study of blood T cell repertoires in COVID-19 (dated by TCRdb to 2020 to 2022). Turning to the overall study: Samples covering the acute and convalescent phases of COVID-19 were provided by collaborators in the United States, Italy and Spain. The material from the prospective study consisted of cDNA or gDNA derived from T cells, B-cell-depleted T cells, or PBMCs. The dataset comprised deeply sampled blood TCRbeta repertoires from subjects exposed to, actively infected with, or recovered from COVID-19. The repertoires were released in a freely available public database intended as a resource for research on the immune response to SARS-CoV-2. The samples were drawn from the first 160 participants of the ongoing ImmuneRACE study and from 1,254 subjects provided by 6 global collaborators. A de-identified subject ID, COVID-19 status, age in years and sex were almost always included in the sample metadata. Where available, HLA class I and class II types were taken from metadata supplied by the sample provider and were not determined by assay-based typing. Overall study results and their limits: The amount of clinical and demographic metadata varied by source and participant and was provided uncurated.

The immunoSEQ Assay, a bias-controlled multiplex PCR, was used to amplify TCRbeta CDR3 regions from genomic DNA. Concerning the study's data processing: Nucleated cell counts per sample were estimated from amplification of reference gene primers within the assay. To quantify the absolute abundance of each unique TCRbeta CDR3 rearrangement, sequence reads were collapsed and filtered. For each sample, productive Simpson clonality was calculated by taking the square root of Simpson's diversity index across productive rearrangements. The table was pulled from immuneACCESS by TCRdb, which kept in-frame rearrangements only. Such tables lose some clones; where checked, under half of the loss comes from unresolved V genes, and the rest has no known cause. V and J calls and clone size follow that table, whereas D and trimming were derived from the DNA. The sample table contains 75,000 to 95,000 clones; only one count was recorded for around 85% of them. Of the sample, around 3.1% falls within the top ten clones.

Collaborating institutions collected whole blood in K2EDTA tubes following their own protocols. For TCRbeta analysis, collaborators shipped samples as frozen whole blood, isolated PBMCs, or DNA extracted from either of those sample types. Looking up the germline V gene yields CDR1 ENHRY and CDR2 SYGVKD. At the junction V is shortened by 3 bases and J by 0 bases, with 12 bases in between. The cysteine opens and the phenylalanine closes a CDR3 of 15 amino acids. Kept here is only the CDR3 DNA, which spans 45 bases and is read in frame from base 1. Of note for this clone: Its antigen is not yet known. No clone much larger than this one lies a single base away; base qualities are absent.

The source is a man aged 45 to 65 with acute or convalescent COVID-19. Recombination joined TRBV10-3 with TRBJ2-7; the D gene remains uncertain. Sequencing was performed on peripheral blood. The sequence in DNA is TGTGCCATCAGTGAAAACTACGCCCCCTCCTACGAGCAGTACTTC. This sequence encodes CAISENYAPSYEQYF.